This T cell receptor (beta chain) was captured by sequencing in a study of blood T cell repertoires in COVID-19. Method: immunoSEQ multiplex PCR; TCRdb's copy keeps in-frame clones and lacks some. The sample lists about 370,000 clones, approximately 92% occurring once. Material: PBMCs or T cells enriched from blood (not recorded which). The clonotype comes from a man younger than 35 who had recovered from COVID-19.

The CDR3 loop is CASSQDPGGGAEQYF. The CDR3 DNA follows: TGCGCCAGCAGCCAAGATCCAGGGGGCGGCGCCGAGCAGTACTTC. This sequence joins TRBV4-3 and TRBJ2-7, with 8 bases aligning to TRBD1. J lost 6 bases, V lost 0 bases, and 7 bases had no gene match. The CDR3 sequence is 15 residues long. Per the germline V gene, CDR1 is LGHNA and CDR2 is YSLEER.